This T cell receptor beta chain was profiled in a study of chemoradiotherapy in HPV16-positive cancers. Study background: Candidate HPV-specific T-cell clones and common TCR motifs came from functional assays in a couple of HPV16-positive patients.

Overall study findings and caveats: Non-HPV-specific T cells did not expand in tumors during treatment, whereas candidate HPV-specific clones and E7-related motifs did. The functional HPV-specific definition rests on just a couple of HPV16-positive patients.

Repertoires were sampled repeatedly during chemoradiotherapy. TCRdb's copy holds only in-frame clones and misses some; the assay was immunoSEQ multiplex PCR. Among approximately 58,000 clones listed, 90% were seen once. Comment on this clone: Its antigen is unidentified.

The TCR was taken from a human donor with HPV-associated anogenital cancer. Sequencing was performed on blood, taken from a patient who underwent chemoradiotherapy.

CDR3 in DNA: TGCGCCAGTTCATCGACCCCGGGACAGGGTTACACCATATATTTT. Translating it yields CASSSTPGQGYTIYF. This chain uses TRBV5-1 with TRBJ1-3, with 9 nucleotides matching TRBD1. This CDR3 has 15 amino acids. V gave up 8 bases and J gave up 8 bases; unmatched junction bases: 14. The germline V gene encodes CDR1 SGHRS and CDR2 YFSETQ.